The 11 T cell receptor beta chains below come from one sample, sequenced in a study of shared clonotypes between healthy human individuals. Data came from immunoSEQ multiplex PCR; TCRdb stores just in-frame clones and leaves some out. The sample shows 2.3 million or so clones, approximately 95% of them seen only once. The sequencing sample was made of naive CD4+ T cells from PBMCs. As for subset: CD45RA+ positively selected. These receptors were taken from a man between 18 and 35 years old in good health. Some clones in this sample may be carry-over from other donors' samples.

Regarding this clone: A read error may account for a junction end that differs from germline. The rearrangement uses TRBV30 and TRBJ2-5, with D perhaps matching TRBD1 or TRBD2 (5 bases each). Per the germline V gene, CDR1 is GTSNPN and CDR2 is SVGIG (reference sequence). This CDR3 has 14 amino acids. CDR3 in amino acids: CAWIPGPWGETQYF. In DNA form, the CDR3 reads TGTGCTTGGATCCCGGGGCCCTGGGGAGAGACCCAGTACTTC.

As concerns this clone: One junction end does not reproduce the germline sequence, and a read error may be involved. V is TRBV6-5 and J is TRBJ1-3; D remains ambiguous. The CDR3 consists of 15 residues. The germline gives CDR1 MNHEY, CDR2 SVGAGI. The CDR3 coding sequence is TGTGCCAGCAGTCGTTGGGGAGACTCTGGAAACATCATATATTTT. Translation: CASSRWGDSGNIIYF.

This chain uses TRBV5-1 with TRBJ1-2, with 11 bases matching TRBD1. V shed 4 bases and J 8 bases; nucleotides not matched to a gene: 7. The CDR3 is 14 residues long. Germline V gene data show CDR1 as SGHRS and CDR2 as YFSETQ. This CDR3 reads CASSEEGQGVGYTF. Written as DNA, the CDR3 is TGCGCCAGCAGCGAGGAGGGACAGGGGGTGGGCTACACCTTC.

The sample holds one count of this clone. This chain joins TRBV7-2 and TRBJ2-5; TRBD2 is a possible D gene (6 bases). Germline V lookup: CDR1 SGHTA, CDR2 FQGNSA. This CDR3 has 16 amino acids. Trimming removed 1 base at V and 0 bases at J, with 12 bases between. The CDR3, as DNA: TGTGCCAGCAGCTTAGGAGTGGCGGGGTACCAAGAGACCCAGTACTTC. This translates into CASSLGVAGYQETQYF.

This clone was counted once. Other DNA sequences in the sample encode the same CDR3. The CDR3 region is CSVAGTGGYEQYF. DNA for the CDR3: TGCAGCGTAGCCGGGACAGGGGGCTACGAGCAGTACTTC. The chain carries TRBV29-1 and TRBJ2-7, with 11 bases lining up with TRBD1. Trimming took 6 bases from V and 3 from J; bases not matched to a gene: 4. There are 13 residues in the CDR3. Germline values: CDR1 SQVTM, CDR2 ANQGSEA.

The chain is built from TRBV14 and TRBJ2-5, with unresolved D. The germline V gene encodes CDR1 SGHDN and CDR2 FVKESK. This CDR3 comprises 13 residues. Trimming pared 4 bases from V and 2 bases from J, leaving 8 bases between. The CDR3 is CASSRQLQETQYF. Written as DNA, the CDR3 is TGTGCCAGCAGCCGACAATTACAAGAGACCCAGTACTTC.

The CDR3 coding sequence is TGTGCCAGTAGTATAGCGGGACAGGGCTACGAGCAGTACTTC. Translation: CASSIAGQGYEQYF. The V gene is TRBV19, the J gene TRBJ2-7; 9 bases are a match to TRBD1. The CDR3 sequence is 14 residues long. The V and J ends lost 1 base and 3 bases, in that order; junction bases with no gene match: 1. The germline CDR1 and CDR2 sequences are LNHDA and SQIVND (reference sequence).

The chain has TRBV5-1 and TRBJ2-3; 11 nucleotides align to TRBD2. J lost 0 bases, V lost 4 bases, and 4 bases had no gene match. CDR1 is SGHRS and CDR2 is YFSETQ in the germline V gene. The length of the CDR3 is 16 residues. This CDR3 is CASSATSGASTDTQYF. In DNA, the CDR3 is TGCGCCAGCAGCGCGACTAGCGGGGCGAGCACAGATACGCAGTATTTT.

This chain joins TRBV11-2 and TRBJ2-1; D is perhaps TRBD2 (6 bases). The CDR3 has 14 residues. V was pared by 2 bases and J by 8 bases, with 13 bases between. Germline loops: CDR1 SGHAT, CDR2 FQNNGV. Written as DNA, the CDR3 is TGTGCCAGCAGCTTAAGAATCCAGCGGGATGAGCAGTTCTTC. It encodes CASSLRIQRDEQFF.

The chain has TRBV6-6 and TRBJ1-1; D may be TRBD1 (5 bases). This CDR3 is built from 14 residues. V lost 7 bases and J lost 6, with 18 bases in between. Germline CDR1 and CDR2: MNHNY and SVGAGI (reference sequence). The CDR3 DNA sequence: TGTGCCAGCACCAATACCCGGGGGACGGCTGAAGCTTTCTTT. It is translated as CASTNTRGTAEAFF.

The V and J genes are TRBV7-9 and TRBJ1-4, with 9 bases that match TRBD1. Germline V gene lookup returns CDR1 SEHNR and CDR2 FQNEAQ (reference sequence). V dropped 6 bases and J dropped 0; count of bases not matched to a gene: 8. This CDR3 spans 17 amino acids. CDR3 nucleotides: TGTGCCAGCAGTCAGGGGGACAGGGACCCAACTAATGAAAAACTGTTTTTT. Translating gives CASSQGDRDPTNEKLFF.